Below, 10 T cell receptor beta chains from the same sample are listed, as sequenced in a study of identical twins. TCRdb re-called the 5' RACE reads with MiXCR, one entry per CDR3 protein. The sample shows 1.5 million to 2 million distinct CDR3 sequences, around 33% of them seen only once. The sequencing input was cord blood. These receptors came from a newborn girl in good health.

The chain links TRBV4-2 to TRBJ2-1; D uncertain. The germline V gene has CDR1 LGHNA and CDR2 YNFKEQ. The V and J ends lost 0 bases and 10 bases respectively, with 13 bases between them. This CDR3 has 14 residues. CDR3 residues: CASSQENWGFEQFF. DNA of the CDR3: TGTGCCAGCAGCCAAGAGAACTGGGGATTCGAGCAGTTCTTC.

The genes are TRBV20-1 and TRBJ1-2, with 8 nucleotides matching TRBD1. Trimming took 3 bases from V and 5 from J; bases not matched to a gene: 2. Looked up from germline, CDR1 is DFQATT and CDR2 is SNEGSKA (reference sequence). The CDR3 runs to 12 residues. This CDR3 is CSASNRGYGYTF. CDR3 nucleotide sequence: TGCAGTGCTAGTAACAGGGGGTATGGCTACACCTTC.

A remark on this clonotype: Germline is not matched at one junction end, which may reflect a read error. The chain combines TRBV28 with TRBJ2-1; D is perhaps TRBD2 (6 bases). Germline assignment: CDR1 MDHEN and CDR2 SYDVKM. This CDR3 region has 16 residues. The CDR3 region has the DNA TGTGGCAGCAGTTTTGGTTCCTGGAGGGCCTACAATGAGCAGTTCTTC. Amino acid sequence: CGSSFGSWRAYNEQFF.

This clonotype was counted at least ten times. The chain is built from TRBV21-1 and TRBJ1-2. TRBV21-1 is tagged as a pseudogene. The CDR3 is 11 amino acids. The CDR3 sequence: CASSALYGYTF. CDR3 nucleotides: TGTGCCAGCAGCGCCCTCTATGGCTACACCTTC.

In this sample, this clonotype turned up many times. The rearrangement uses TRBV29-1 and TRBJ2-5, with 8 bases fitting TRBD1. The CDR3 has 12 amino acids. Germline V gene lookup returns CDR1 SQVTM and CDR2 ANQGSEA. J lost 6 bases, V lost 6 bases, and 6 bases had no gene match. Here the CDR3 reads CSVLDRGKTQYF. For the CDR3, the DNA is TGCAGCGTGCTAGACAGGGGCAAGACCCAGTACTTC.

This clonotype was picked up a small number of times. This rearrangement joins TRBV7-2 to TRBJ2-7; D uncertain. In germline, CDR1 is SGHTA, CDR2 FQGNSA. CDR3 length: 14 amino acids. Trimming pared 4 bases from V and 2 bases from J, leaving 12 bases between. Here the CDR3 DNA reads TGTGCCAGCAGCTCCGGCCCTCAGCCCTACGAGCAGTACTTC. Translation: CASSSGPQPYEQYF.

This clonotype turned up a few times. The chain links TRBV5-1 to TRBJ2-3; 7 bases match TRBD2. The CDR3 spans 15 residues. CDR1 SGHRS and CDR2 YFSETQ come from the germline V gene. Losses at the gene ends were 4 bases for V and 2 bases for J; bases not matched to a gene: 7. The CDR3 DNA follows: TGCGCCAGCAGCCCATGGACTAGGACCACAGATACGCAGTATTTT. Protein product: CASSPWTRTTDTQYF. The full variable domain, completed using reference TRBV5-1 and TRBJ2-3, is KAGVTQTPRYLIKTRGQQVTLSCSPISGHRSVSWYQQTPGQGLQFLFEYFSETQRNKGNFPGRFSGRQFSNSRSEMNVSTLELGDSALYLCASSPWTRTTDTQYFGPGTRLTVL.

The CDR3 protein is CASSSAGTGRRTEAFF. The CDR3 DNA reads as TGTGCCAGCAGCTCCGCCGGGACAGGGAGAAGGACTGAAGCTTTCTTT. The chain combines TRBV7-9 with TRBJ1-1; 9 positions agree with TRBD1. J lost 5 bases, V lost 4 bases, and 11 bases had no gene match. Germline V gene data show CDR1 as SEHNR and CDR2 as FQNEAQ (reference sequence). The CDR3 extends over 16 amino acids. Full variable domain (rest looked up from reference TRBV7-9 and TRBJ1-1): DTGVSQNPRHKITKRGQNVTFRCDPISEHNRLYWYRQTLGQGPEFLTYFQNEAQLEKSRLLSDRFSAERPKGSFSTLEIQRTEQGDSAMYLCASSSAGTGRRTEAFFGQGTRLTVV.

This clonotype was seen more than once but under ten times. J is TRBJ2-7 and V is TRBV6-6; no clear D gene. Looked up from germline, CDR1 is MNHNY and CDR2 is SVGAGI (reference sequence). Trimming left V 8 bases short and J 1 base short, with 9 bases between. CDR3 length: 12 residues. CDR3 DNA sequence: TGTGCCAGCGGTCTTGCTTCCTACGAGCAGTACTTC. It yields the protein CASGLASYEQYF.

This chain links TRBV7-9 with TRBJ2-1; 9 positions match TRBD2. CDR3 length: 17 amino acids. V lost 1 base to trimming and J lost 4 bases; unmatched junction nucleotides: 8. Looked up from germline, CDR1 is SEHNR and CDR2 is FQNEAQ (reference sequence). The DNA of the CDR3 is TGTGCCAGCAGCTTAGGGGTAGCGGGAGACGTTTACAATGAGCAGTTCTTC. As protein: CASSLGVAGDVYNEQFF.